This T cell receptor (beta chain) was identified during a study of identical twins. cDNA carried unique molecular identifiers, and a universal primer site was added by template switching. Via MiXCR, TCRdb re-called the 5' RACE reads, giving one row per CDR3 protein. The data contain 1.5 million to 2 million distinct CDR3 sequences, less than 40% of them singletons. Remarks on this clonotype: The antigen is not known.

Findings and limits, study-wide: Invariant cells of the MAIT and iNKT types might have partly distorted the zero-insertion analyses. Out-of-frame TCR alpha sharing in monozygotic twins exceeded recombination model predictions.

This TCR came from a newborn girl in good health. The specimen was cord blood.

The CDR3 DNA is TGTGCCAGCAGCCGACGGAATCAGGGCGGTTATGGCTACACCTTC. This codes for CASSRRNQGGYGYTF. The rearrangement links TRBV7-2 to TRBJ1-2; D is possibly TRBD1 (5 bases). The CDR3 is 15 residues long. Germline loops: CDR1 SGHTA, CDR2 FQGNSA. V was shortened by 5 bases and J by 5 bases, with 18 bases between the two germline ends.